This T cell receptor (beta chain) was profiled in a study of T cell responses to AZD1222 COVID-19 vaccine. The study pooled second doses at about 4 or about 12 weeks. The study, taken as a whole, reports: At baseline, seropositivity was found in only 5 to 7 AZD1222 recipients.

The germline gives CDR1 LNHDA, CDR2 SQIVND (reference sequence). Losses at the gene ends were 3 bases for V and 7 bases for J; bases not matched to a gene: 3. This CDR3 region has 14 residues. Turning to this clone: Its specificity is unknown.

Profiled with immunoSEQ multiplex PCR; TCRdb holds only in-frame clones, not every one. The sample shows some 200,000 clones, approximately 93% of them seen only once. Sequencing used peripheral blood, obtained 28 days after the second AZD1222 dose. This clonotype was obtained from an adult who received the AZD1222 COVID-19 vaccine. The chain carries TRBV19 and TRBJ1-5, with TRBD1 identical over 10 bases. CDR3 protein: CASSIGTGEQPQHF. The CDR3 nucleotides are TGTGCCAGTAGTATCGGGACAGGGGAGCAGCCCCAGCATTTT. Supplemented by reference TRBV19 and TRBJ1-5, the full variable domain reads DGGITQSPKYLFRKEGQNVTLSCEQNLNHDAMYWYRQDPGQGLRLIYYSQIVNDFQKGDIAEGYSVSREKKESFPLTVTSAQKNPTAFYLCASSIGTGEQPQHFGDGTRLSIL.